Sequencing of this TCR beta chain was carried out in a study of T cell responses to AZD1222 COVID-19 vaccine. Study findings and constraints: Spike was spanned by vaccine-associated CD4 TCRs, which were dominant at 160-218 and 743-854. White British donors predominated, females outnumbered males, and clonal diversity was possibly underestimated.

The CDR3 spans 17 residues. The germline gives CDR1 SGHKS, CDR2 YYEKEE (reference sequence). With V trimmed by 4 bases and J by 2 bases, 6 bases remained unmatched. The method was immunoSEQ multiplex PCR; TCRdb's version includes in-frame clones alone and lacks a portion of them. The table records 160,000 or so clones, about 89% of them present only once. To note about this clone: Its specificity is not known.

The clonotype originates from an adult in good health. This chain joins TRBV5-5 and TRBJ2-6; 10 bases are a match to TRBD1. The source material was peripheral blood, sampled on day 0 of AZD1222 vaccination. DNA of the CDR3: TGTGCCAGCAGCCAGGGACAGGGGATCCCTGGGGCCAACGTCCTGACTTTC. Amino acid sequence: CASSQGQGIPGANVLTF.